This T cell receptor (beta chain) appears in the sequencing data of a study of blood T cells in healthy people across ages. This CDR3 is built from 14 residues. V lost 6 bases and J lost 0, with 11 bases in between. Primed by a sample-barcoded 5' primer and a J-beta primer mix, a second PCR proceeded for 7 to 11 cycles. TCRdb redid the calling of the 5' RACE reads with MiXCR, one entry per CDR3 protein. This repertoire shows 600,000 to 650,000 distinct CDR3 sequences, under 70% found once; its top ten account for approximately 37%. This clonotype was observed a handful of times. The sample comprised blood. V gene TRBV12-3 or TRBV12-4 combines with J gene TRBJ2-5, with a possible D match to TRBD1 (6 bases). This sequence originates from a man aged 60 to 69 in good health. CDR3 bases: TGTGCCAGCAGCGAGCAGGGGTACCAAGAGACCCAGTACTTC. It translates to CASSEQGYQETQYF.